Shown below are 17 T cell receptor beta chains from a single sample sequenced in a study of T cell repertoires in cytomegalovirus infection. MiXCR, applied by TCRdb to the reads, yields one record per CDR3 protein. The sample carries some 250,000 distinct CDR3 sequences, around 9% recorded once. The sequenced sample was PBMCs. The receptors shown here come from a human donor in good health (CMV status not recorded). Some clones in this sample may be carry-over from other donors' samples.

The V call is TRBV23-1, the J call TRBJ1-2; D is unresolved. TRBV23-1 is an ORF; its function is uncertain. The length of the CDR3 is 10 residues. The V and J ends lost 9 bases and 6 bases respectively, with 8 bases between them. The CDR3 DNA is TGCGCCAGGCCCATTGATGGCTACACCTTC. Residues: CARPIDGYTF.

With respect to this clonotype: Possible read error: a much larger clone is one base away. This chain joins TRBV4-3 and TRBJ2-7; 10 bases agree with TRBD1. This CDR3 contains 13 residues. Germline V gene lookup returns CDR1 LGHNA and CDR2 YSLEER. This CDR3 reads CASSQTGGYEQSF. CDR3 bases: TGCGCCAGCAGCCAGACAGGGGGCTACGAGCAGTCCTTC.

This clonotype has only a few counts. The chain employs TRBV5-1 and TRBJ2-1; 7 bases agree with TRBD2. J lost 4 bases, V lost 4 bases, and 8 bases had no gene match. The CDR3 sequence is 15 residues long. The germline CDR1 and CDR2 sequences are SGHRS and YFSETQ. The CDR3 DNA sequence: TGCGCCAGCAGCGTCACTAGCGACCCATACAATGAGCAGTTCTTC. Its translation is CASSVTSDPYNEQFF.

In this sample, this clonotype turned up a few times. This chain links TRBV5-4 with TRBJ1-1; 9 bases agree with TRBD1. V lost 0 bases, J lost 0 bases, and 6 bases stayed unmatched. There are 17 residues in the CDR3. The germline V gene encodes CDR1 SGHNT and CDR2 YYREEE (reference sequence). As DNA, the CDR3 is TGTGCCAGCAGCTTGGACACAGGGGGCGCCGTGAACACTGAAGCTTTCTTT. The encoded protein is CASSLDTGGAVNTEAFF.

This CDR3 reads CSVGEGSGNTIYF. The CDR3 bases are TGCAGCGTTGGCGAAGGATCTGGAAACACCATATATTTT. The chain joins TRBV29-1 to TRBJ1-3, with D hard to call. The CDR3 runs 13 residues. Germline loops: CDR1 SQVTM, CDR2 ANQGSEA. V was trimmed by 4 bases and J by 1 base, leaving 8 bases between them.

CDR3 DNA: TGTGCCAGCAGTTTAGCCGGAAACTCTGGGGCCAACGTCCTGACTTTC. Amino acids: CASSLAGNSGANVLTF. V is TRBV12-3 or TRBV12-4 and J is TRBJ2-6; D is ambiguous. The CDR3 totals 16 residues. The V gene lost 0 bases and the J gene lost 0 bases, with 6 bases spanning the gap.

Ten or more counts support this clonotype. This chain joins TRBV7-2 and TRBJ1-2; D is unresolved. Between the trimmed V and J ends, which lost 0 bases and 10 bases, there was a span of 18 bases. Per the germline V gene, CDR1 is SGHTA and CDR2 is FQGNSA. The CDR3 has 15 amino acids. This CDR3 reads CASSLASVGGRIYTF. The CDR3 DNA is TGTGCCAGCAGCTTAGCATCGGTGGGAGGCAGAATCTACACCTTC.

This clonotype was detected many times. The CDR3 DNA reads as TGCGCCAGCAGCACCGGACAGGGGCTATACAATGAGCAGTTCTTC. The encoded protein is CASSTGQGLYNEQFF. The gene calls are TRBV5-1 and TRBJ2-1; 9 bases line up with TRBD1. The CDR3 extends over 15 amino acids. CDR1 is SGHRS, CDR2 YFSETQ, per germline. Unmatched junction bases numbered 6, after V lost 4 bases and J lost 4 bases.

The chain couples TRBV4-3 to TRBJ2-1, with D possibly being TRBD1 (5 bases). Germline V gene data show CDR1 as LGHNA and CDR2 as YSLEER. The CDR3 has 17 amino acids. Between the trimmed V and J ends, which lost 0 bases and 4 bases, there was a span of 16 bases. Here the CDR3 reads CASSQDVPDNPYNEQFF. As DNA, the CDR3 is TGCGCCAGCAGCCAAGATGTGCCGGACAACCCTTACAATGAGCAGTTCTTC.

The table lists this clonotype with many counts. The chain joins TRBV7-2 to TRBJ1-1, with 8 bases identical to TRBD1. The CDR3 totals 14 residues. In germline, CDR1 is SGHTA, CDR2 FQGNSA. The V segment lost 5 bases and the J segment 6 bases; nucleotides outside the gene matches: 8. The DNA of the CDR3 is TGTGCCAGCAGCCGCCGACAGGGGATACCTGAAGCTTTCTTT. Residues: CASSRRQGIPEAFF.

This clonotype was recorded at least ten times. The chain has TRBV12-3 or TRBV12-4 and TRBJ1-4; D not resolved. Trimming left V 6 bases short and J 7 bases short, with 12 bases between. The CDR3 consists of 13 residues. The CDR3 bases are TGTGCCAGCAGCCCCCCCCCGAGTGAAAAACTGTTTTTT. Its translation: CASSPPPSEKLFF.

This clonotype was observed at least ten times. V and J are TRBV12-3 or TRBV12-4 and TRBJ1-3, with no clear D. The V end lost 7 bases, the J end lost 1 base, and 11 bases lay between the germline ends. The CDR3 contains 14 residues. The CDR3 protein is CASIDDPSGNTIYF. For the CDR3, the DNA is TGTGCCAGCATCGACGACCCTTCTGGAAACACCATATATTTT.

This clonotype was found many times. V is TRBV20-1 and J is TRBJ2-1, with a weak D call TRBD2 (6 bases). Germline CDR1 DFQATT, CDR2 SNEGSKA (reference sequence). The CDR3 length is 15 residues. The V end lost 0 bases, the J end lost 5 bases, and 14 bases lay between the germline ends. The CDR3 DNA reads TGCAGTGCTAGAGATCTGTATCCGGGGGACAATGAGCAGTTCTTC. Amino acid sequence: CSARDLYPGDNEQFF.

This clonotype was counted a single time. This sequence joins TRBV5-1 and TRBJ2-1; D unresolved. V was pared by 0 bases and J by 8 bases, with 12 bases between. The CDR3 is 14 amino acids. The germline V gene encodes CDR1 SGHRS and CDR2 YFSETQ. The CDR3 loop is CASSLGLLRDEQFF. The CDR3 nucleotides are TGCGCCAGCAGCTTGGGACTCCTCCGCGATGAGCAGTTCTTC.

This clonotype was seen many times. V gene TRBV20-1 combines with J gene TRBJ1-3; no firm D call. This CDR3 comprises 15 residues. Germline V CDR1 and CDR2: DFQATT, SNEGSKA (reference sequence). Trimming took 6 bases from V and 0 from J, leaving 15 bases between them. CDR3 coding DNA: TGCAGTGCCTCGGACCCCCGGGGCTCTGGAAACACCATATATTTT. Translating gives CSASDPRGSGNTIYF.

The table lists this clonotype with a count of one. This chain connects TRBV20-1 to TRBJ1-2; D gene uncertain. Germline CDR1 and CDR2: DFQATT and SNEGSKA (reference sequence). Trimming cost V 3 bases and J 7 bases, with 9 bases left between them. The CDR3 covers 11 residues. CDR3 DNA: TGCAGTGCTAGTGGGCAGGTTGGCTACACCTTC. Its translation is CSASGQVGYTF.

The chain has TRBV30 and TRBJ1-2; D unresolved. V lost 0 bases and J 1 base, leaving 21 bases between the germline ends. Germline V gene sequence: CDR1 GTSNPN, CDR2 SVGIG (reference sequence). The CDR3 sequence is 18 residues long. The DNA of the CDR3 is TGTGCCTGGAGTGTACTTCGGCCTCCAACGAGACTTAACTATGGCTACACCTTC. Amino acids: CAWSVLRPPTRLNYGYTF.